What follows are 5 T cell receptor beta chains derived from one specimen sequenced in a study of cytomegalovirus exposure and HLA in healthy donors. Primers: 60 Vbeta forward and 13 Jbeta reverse. The table came from immunoSEQ multiplex PCR; TCRdb's copy has only in-frame clones and leaves some out. The sample contains about 200,000 clones, 60% to 80% of which appear only once. Sample: PBMCs. All receptors come from a man between 18 and 29 years old in good health and CMV-seronegative.

CDR3 region: CASSSDRAMSAFF. The DNA of the CDR3 is TGTGCCAGCAGTTCGGACAGGGCCATGTCAGCTTTCTTT. V and J are TRBV6-6 and TRBJ1-1, with 8 bases fitting TRBD1. Germline CDR1 reads MNHNY; CDR2 reads SVGAGI (reference sequence). CDR3 length: 13 residues. J gave up 10 bases and V 4 bases, and 8 bases lay outside the gene matches.

This rearrangement joins TRBV28 to TRBJ2-1, with D possibly being TRBD1 (5 bases). Trimming stripped 7 bases from V and 3 bases from J, with 10 bases between. The CDR3 sequence is 13 residues long. The germline gives CDR1 MDHEN, CDR2 SYDVKM. CDR3 coding DNA: TGTGCCAGCACCTATCAGGGCTACAATGAGCAGTTCTTC. Translation gives CASTYQGYNEQFF.

This sequence joins TRBV11-2 and TRBJ2-2; TRBD2 matches at 11 bases. CDR1 SGHAT and CDR2 FQNNGV come from the germline V gene. The CDR3 runs to 17 residues. V lost 1 base, J lost 3 bases, and 4 bases stayed unmatched. CDR3 loop: CASSLGATSGDTGELFF. For the CDR3, the DNA is TGTGCCAGCAGCTTAGGAGCGACTAGCGGGGACACCGGGGAGCTGTTTTTT.

For the CDR3, the DNA is TGTGCCAGCAGCTCGACTAGCGGGAGTGACACCGGGGAGCTGTTTTTT. Residues: CASSSTSGSDTGELFF. The V and J genes are TRBV7-9 and TRBJ2-2; 12 nucleotides line up with TRBD2. After removal of 4 bases from V and 3 bases from J, the junction contained 3 bases not matched to a gene. The CDR3 length is 16 residues. Germline V gives CDR1 SEHNR, CDR2 FQNEAQ (reference sequence).

This clone has just a few counts. CDR3 region: CASSQVDRGYTF. The CDR3 region has the DNA TGTGCCAGCAGCCAAGTAGACAGGGGCTACACCTTC. The chain links TRBV4-2 to TRBJ1-2, with TRBD1 as a possible D gene (6 bases). Deletions cut 1 base from V and 8 bases from J, with 8 bases between. Germline CDR1 is LGHNA and CDR2 is YNFKEQ. This CDR3 region has 12 residues.